This T cell receptor (beta chain) was recorded in a study of PD-1 blockade in classical Hodgkin lymphoma. Overall study context: Treatment was intravenous nivolumab, 3 mg/kg every 2 weeks, until progression.

The patients all showed relapse after autologous stem cell transplantation, while their brentuximab vedotin exposure varied. Study-wide points: When set against healthy donors, newly diagnosed patients were reported to show lower baseline TCR diversity. Repertoire differences have undefined causes, possibly disease activity or prior therapy. It was CD4+ TCR diversity, not CD8+, that rose significantly by C4D1.

The V segment lost 2 bases and the J segment 9 bases; nucleotides outside the gene matches: 13. Germline V gene data show CDR1 as MNHEY and CDR2 as SMNVEV (reference sequence). The CDR3 consists of 16 residues. With respect to this clone: Its specificity is unknown.

Measured with immunoSEQ multiplex PCR; TCRdb has only the in-frame clones, and not every one. The data show approximately 80,000 clones, with approximately 88% seen just once and roughly a fifth held by the top ten. The chain carries TRBV27 and TRBJ2-5, with 9 bases aligning to TRBD2. Sample: peripheral blood mononuclear cells (PBMCs), taken at baseline. The clonotype comes from a human donor with classical Hodgkin lymphoma. This chain's CDR3 is CASSLTGTSPFGAQYF. Here the CDR3 DNA reads TGTGCCAGCAGTTTAACAGGGACTAGCCCGTTCGGGGCCCAGTACTTC.